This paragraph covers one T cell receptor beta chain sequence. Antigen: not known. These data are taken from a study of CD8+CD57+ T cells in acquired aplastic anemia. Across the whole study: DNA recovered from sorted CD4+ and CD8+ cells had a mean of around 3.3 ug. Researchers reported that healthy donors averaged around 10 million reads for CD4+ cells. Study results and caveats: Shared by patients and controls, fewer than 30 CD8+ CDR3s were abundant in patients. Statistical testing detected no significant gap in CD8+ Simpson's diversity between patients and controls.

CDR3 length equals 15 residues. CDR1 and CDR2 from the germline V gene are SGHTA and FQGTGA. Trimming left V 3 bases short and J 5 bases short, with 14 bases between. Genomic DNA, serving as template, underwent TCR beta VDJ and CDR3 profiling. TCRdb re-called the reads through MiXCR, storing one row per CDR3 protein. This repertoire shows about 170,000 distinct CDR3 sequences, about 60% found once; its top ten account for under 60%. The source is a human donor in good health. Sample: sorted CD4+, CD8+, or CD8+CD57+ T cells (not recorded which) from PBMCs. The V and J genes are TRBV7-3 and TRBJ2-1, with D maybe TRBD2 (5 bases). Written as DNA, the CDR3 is TGTGCCAGCAGCTTGGCGGCGGGCCTTAACAATGAGCAGTTCTTC. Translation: CASSLAAGLNNEQFF.